The rows below give T cell receptor beta chains drawn from one sample of a study of blood T cell repertoires in COVID-19. Here immunoSEQ multiplex PCR was the method, and the copy in TCRdb shows in-frame clones only, minus some. The sample carries 70,000 to 95,000 clones, less than 85% recorded once. Sequenced: peripheral blood. All receptors come from a human donor in a cohort sampled during active COVID-19. CDR3s include the opening cysteine and the closing phenylalanine or tryptophan. A D gene is named only where the DNA matches it firmly. Not all rows give a size; the values are once, few, many and, for expanded clones, a class.

D: TRBD1; size: once; V: TRBV9; length: 14; J: TRBJ2-7; CDR3: CASSAQTGVGEQYF; DNA: TGTGCCAGCAGCGCACAGACAGGGGTCGGCGAGCAGTACTTC
D: .; size: once; V: TRBV18; length: 13; J: TRBJ1-2; CDR3: CASSPTENYGYTF; DNA: TGTGCCAGCTCACCGACAGAGAACTATGGCTACACCTTC
D: TRBD1; size: .; V: TRBV6-5; length: 15; J: TRBJ1-6; CDR3: CASSSTGGNNSPLHF; DNA: TGTGCCAGCAGTTCGACAGGGGGTAATAATTCACCCCTCCACTTT
D: TRBD1; size: .; V: TRBV2; length: 13; J: TRBJ1-5; CDR3: CASSETGSQPQHF; DNA: TGTGCCAGCAGTGAGACAGGGAGTCAGCCCCAGCATTTT
D: .; size: .; V: TRBV2; length: 15; J: TRBJ1-5; CDR3: CASSVGRGGNQPQHF; DNA: TGTGCCAGCAGCGTGGGGAGGGGTGGGAATCAGCCCCAGCATTTT
D: .; size: .; V: TRBV11-2; length: 15; J: TRBJ2-1; CDR3: CASSLGRIRENEQFF; DNA: TGTGCCAGCAGCTTAGGAAGGATCCGGGAAAATGAGCAGTTCTTC
D: .; size: .; V: TRBV4-1; length: 14; J: TRBJ2-2; CDR3: CASSQDPGTGELFF; DNA: TGCGCCAGCAGCCAAGATCCGGGAACCGGGGAGCTGTTTTTT
D: .; size: .; V: TRBV6-1; length: 15; J: TRBJ2-1; CDR3: CASSEAGSVYNEQFF; DNA: TGTGCCAGCAGTGAAGCTGGTAGCGTCTACAATGAGCAGTTCTTC
D: .; size: .; V: TRBV29-1; length: 17; J: TRBJ1-1; CDR3: CSVGGFGVEVSNTEAFF; DNA: TGCAGCGTTGGCGGTTTTGGAGTTGAAGTATCGAACACTGAAGCTTTCTTT
D: .; size: .; V: TRBV6-6; length: 15; J: TRBJ2-6; CDR3: CASRLTGPGANVLTF; DNA: TGTGCCAGCAGGCTTACAGGGCCTGGGGCCAACGTCCTGACTTTC
D: TRBD2; size: .; V: TRBV5-4; length: 17; J: TRBJ2-3; CDR3: CASSPTLAGGLTDTQYF; DNA: TGTGCCAGCAGCCCTACACTAGCGGGGGGACTTACAGATACGCAGTATTTT
D: TRBD2; size: .; V: TRBV27; length: 16; J: TRBJ2-5; CDR3: CASSRLAGGYQETQYF; DNA: TGTGCCAGCAGTAGACTAGCGGGGGGGTACCAAGAGACCCAGTACTTC
D: .; size: .; V: TRBV21-1; length: 12; J: TRBJ2-7; CDR3: CASSKATGLQYF; DNA: TGTGCCAGCAGCAAAGCAACAGGGCTGCAGTACTTC
D: .; size: .; V: TRBV5-1; length: 15; J: TRBJ1-1; CDR3: CASSPWQGRNTEAFF; DNA: TGCGCCAGCAGCCCGTGGCAAGGGAGAAACACTGAAGCTTTCTTT
D: .; size: .; V: TRBV6-5; length: 15; J: TRBJ2-7; CDR3: CASSYSAQGTYEQYF; DNA: TGTGCCAGCAGTTACTCCGCCCAGGGAACCTACGAGCAGTACTTC
D: .; size: .; V: TRBV7-9; length: 14; J: TRBJ1-5; CDR3: CASSFGGNNQPQHF; DNA: TGTGCCAGCAGCTTTGGGGGGAACAATCAGCCCCAGCATTTT
D: .; size: .; V: TRBV3-1/TRBV3-2; length: 13; J: TRBJ1-1; CDR3: CASSQGPTDQAFF; DNA: TGTGCCAGCAGCCAAGGTCCCACAGATCAAGCTTTCTTT
D: TRBD1; size: .; V: TRBV9; length: 16; J: TRBJ2-2; CDR3: CASSPTGEFNTGELFF; DNA: TGTGCCAGCAGCCCGACAGGGGAATTTAACACCGGGGAGCTGTTTTTT
D: .; size: .; V: TRBV3-1/TRBV3-2; length: 16; J: TRBJ2-7; CDR3: CASSPHVTANSYEQYF; DNA: TGTGCCAGCAGCCCTCATGTGACAGCAAACTCCTACGAGCAGTACTTC
D: .; size: .; V: TRBV28; length: 14; J: TRBJ2-2; CDR3: CASSLDLNTGELFF; DNA: TGTGCCAGCAGTCTGGACTTAAACACCGGGGAGCTGTTTTTT
D: TRBD1; size: .; V: TRBV28; length: 17; J: TRBJ1-5; CDR3: CASRRDRGRVGNQPQHF; DNA: TGTGCCAGCCGCCGGGACAGGGGGCGCGTGGGCAATCAGCCCCAGCATTTT
D: .; size: .; V: TRBV3-1/TRBV3-2; length: 13; J: TRBJ1-2; CDR3: CASSQDPFYGYTF; DNA: TGTGCCAGCAGCCAAGATCCGTTCTATGGCTACACCTTC
D: .; size: .; V: TRBV5-4; length: 14; J: TRBJ1-2; CDR3: CASSLNRENYGYTF; DNA: TGTGCCAGCAGCTTGAACAGGGAAAACTATGGCTACACCTTC
D: TRBD1; size: .; V: TRBV5-4; length: 16; J: TRBJ2-3; CDR3: CASSLFVQGVTDTQYF; DNA: TGTGCCAGCAGCTTATTCGTACAGGGGGTAACAGATACGCAGTATTTT
D: TRBD1; size: .; V: TRBV5-1; length: 14; J: TRBJ1-4; CDR3: CASSQFPGQEKLFF; DNA: TGCGCCAGCAGCCAATTCCCGGGACAGGAAAAACTGTTTTTT
D: .; size: .; V: TRBV19; length: 13; J: TRBJ1-1; CDR3: CASSATRNTEAFF; DNA: TGTGCCAGTAGTGCCACAAGGAACACTGAAGCTTTCTTT
D: .; size: few; V: TRBV7-9; length: 15; J: TRBJ2-7; CDR3: CASSPPGQKPYEQYF; DNA: TGTGCCAGCAGTCCTCCAGGGCAGAAGCCCTACGAGCAGTACTTC
D: .; size: .; V: TRBV6-5; length: 14; J: TRBJ1-4; CDR3: CASSYYRFGEKLFF; DNA: TGTGCCAGCAGTTACTACAGGTTTGGTGAAAAACTGTTTTTT
D: .; size: .; V: TRBV4-1; length: 12; J: TRBJ1-2; CDR3: CASSQGARGYTF; DNA: TGCGCCAGCAGCCAGGGGGCACGTGGCTACACCTTC
D: TRBD1; size: .; V: TRBV6-5; length: 14; J: TRBJ1-1; CDR3: CASSGTGIRTEAFF; DNA: TGTGCCAGCAGCGGGACAGGGATTCGGACTGAAGCTTTCTTT
D: TRBD1; size: .; V: TRBV24-1; length: 15; J: TRBJ2-1; CDR3: CATGETGTGANEQFF; DNA: TGTGCCACCGGGGAGACCGGGACAGGGGCCAATGAGCAGTTCTTC
D: TRBD1; size: .; V: TRBV3-1/TRBV3-2; length: 15; J: TRBJ1-4; CDR3: CASSQRTGKGEKLFF; DNA: TGTGCCAGCAGCCAACGGACAGGGAAAGGTGAAAAACTGTTTTTT
D: .; size: once; V: TRBV4-1; length: 15; J: TRBJ2-7; CDR3: CASSQALAGSYEQYF; DNA: TGCGCCAGCAGCCAAGCGCTAGCCGGCTCCTACGAGCAGTACTTC
D: .; size: .; V: TRBV30; length: 14; J: TRBJ1-5; CDR3: CAWVQGFLDQPQHF; DNA: TGTGCCTGGGTTCAGGGGTTTCTCGATCAGCCCCAGCATTTT
D: .; size: .; V: TRBV2; length: 17; J: TRBJ1-4; CDR3: CASSASGQLATNEKLFF; DNA: TGTGCCAGCAGCGCATCCGGACAGCTGGCAACTAATGAAAAACTGTTTTTT
D: .; size: .; V: TRBV7-8; length: 13; J: TRBJ1-2; CDR3: CASSLVGADGYTF; DNA: TGTGCCAGCAGCTTAGTCGGAGCGGATGGCTACACCTTC
D: TRBD2; size: .; V: TRBV7-6; length: 19; J: TRBJ2-6; CDR3: CASSLSGGRSRAGANVLTF; DNA: TGTGCCAGCAGCTTATCCGGGGGGAGGAGCCGGGCTGGGGCCAACGTCCTGACTTTC
D: .; size: .; V: TRBV10-3; length: 14; J: TRBJ1-2; CDR3: CAISESAGVRGYTF; DNA: TGTGCCATCAGTGAGTCGGCGGGGGTTAGGGGCTACACCTTC
D: TRBD1; size: .; V: TRBV18; length: 16; J: TRBJ2-7; CDR3: CASSPGTGVVMYEQYF; DNA: TGTGCCAGCTCACCAGGCACAGGGGTCGTGATGTACGAGCAGTACTTC
D: .; size: once; V: TRBV10-1; length: 13; J: TRBJ2-1; CDR3: CASSRTGNNEQFF; DNA: TGCGCCAGCAGCCGTACAGGGAACAATGAGCAGTTCTTC
D: .; size: .; V: TRBV28; length: 12; J: TRBJ2-7; CDR3: CASNYGSYEQYF; DNA: TGTGCCAGCAACTACGGCTCCTACGAGCAGTACTTC
D: TRBD1; size: .; V: TRBV5-6; length: 18; J: TRBJ1-3; CDR3: CASSPSETGVRFGNTIYF; DNA: TGTGCCAGCAGCCCCTCGGAGACAGGGGTTAGGTTTGGAAACACCATATATTTT
D: TRBD1; size: .; V: TRBV15; length: 14; J: TRBJ2-7; CDR3: CATSEYRGSYEQYF; DNA: TGTGCCACCAGCGAATACAGGGGTTCCTACGAGCAGTACTTC
D: .; size: few; V: TRBV12-5; length: 13; J: TRBJ1-1; CDR3: CASQGSWGTEAFF; DNA: TGTGCTAGTCAGGGTTCGTGGGGCACTGAAGCTTTCTTT
D: .; size: .; V: TRBV19; length: 13; J: TRBJ1-6; CDR3: CASSITVFSPLHF; DNA: TGTGCCAGTAGTATAACGGTTTTTTCACCCCTCCACTTT
D: .; size: .; V: TRBV27; length: 14; J: TRBJ1-2; CDR3: CASSSAGFNYGYTF; DNA: TGTGCCAGCAGCTCCGCAGGCTTCAACTATGGCTACACCTTC
D: TRBD1; size: .; V: TRBV3-1/TRBV3-2; length: 15; J: TRBJ2-2; CDR3: CASSDRDRGPGELFF; DNA: TGTGCCAGCAGCGATCGGGACAGGGGGCCCGGGGAGCTGTTTTTT
D: TRBD2; size: .; V: TRBV7-2; length: 16; J: TRBJ2-1; CDR3: CASSSPGLAVYNEQFF; DNA: TGTGCCAGCAGCTCGCCGGGACTAGCGGTCTACAATGAGCAGTTCTTC
D: .; size: .; V: TRBV7-3; length: 16; J: TRBJ2-3; CDR3: CASSLGSYPPTDTQYF; DNA: TGTGCCAGCAGCTTGGGCTCCTACCCTCCCACAGATACGCAGTATTTT